One T cell receptor (beta chain) is described in this entry. The CDR3 totals 17 residues. V lost 0 bases and J lost 5, with 16 bases in between. CDR1 and CDR2 (germline): LGHNA, YSLEER. In the study's own analysis: Estimation of nucleated cell counts relied on the amplification of reference gene primers. The method was immunoSEQ multiplex PCR; TCRdb's version includes in-frame clones alone and lacks a portion of them. That table furnishes V, J and clone size, whereas the DNA furnished D and trimming. The table records approximately 300,000 clones, approximately 88% of them present only once. This entry is derived from a study of blood T cell repertoires in COVID-19. Study-wide background: COVID-19 samples from acute and convalescent phases originated in the United States, Italy and Spain. T cells, B-cell-depleted T cells, or PBMCs provided the cDNA or gDNA that served as material.

Sequencing was carried out using peripheral blood. The chain links TRBV4-3 to TRBJ2-2, with a possible D match to TRBD2 (6 bases). The clonotype comes from a woman aged 50 to 60 with active or convalescent COVID-19. In DNA, the CDR3 is TGCGCCAGCAGCCAAGATCTGGACGGGGGAGGAACCGGGGAGCTGTTTTTT. This translates into CASSQDLDGGGTGELFF.